Below are 21 T cell receptor beta chains sequenced from a single sample in a study of blood T cell repertoires in COVID-19. Using immunoSEQ multiplex PCR, the repertoire was profiled, and TCRdb retains in-frame clones only, with some absent. The sample lists some 200,000 clones, around 83% seen once, with 5.5% to 8.5% in the top ten. The sample comprised peripheral blood. The receptors here all came from a woman older than 75 in a cohort sampled during active or convalescent COVID-19.

This clone was counted once. The chain recombines TRBV10-3 with TRBJ1-1; no firm D call. V lost 4 bases and J lost 0, with 12 bases in between. Per the germline V gene, CDR1 is ENHRY and CDR2 is SYGVKD. The CDR3 sequence is 15 residues long. The CDR3 nucleotides are TGTGCCATCAGTGCCAGTGAACGATTGAACACTGAAGCTTTCTTT. Amino acids: CAISASERLNTEAFF.

The chain links TRBV14 to TRBJ2-5; tentatively, D is TRBD2 (6 bases). Trimming stripped 1 base from V and 5 bases from J, with 14 bases between. In germline, CDR1 is SGHDN, CDR2 FVKESK. The CDR3 runs 15 residues. Here the CDR3 DNA reads TGTGCCAGCAGCCAAGGGGTAGGAGGGGTCGAGACCCAGTACTTC. As protein: CASSQGVGGVETQYF.

This chain uses TRBV5-6 with TRBJ2-2; no firm D call. V lost 2 bases and J lost 2, with 7 bases in between. The germline CDR1 and CDR2 sequences are SGHDT and YYEEEE. There are 14 residues in the CDR3. CDR3 in DNA: TGTGCCAGCAGCTTCGAGACAAACACCGGGGAGCTGTTTTTT. It encodes CASSFETNTGELFF.

The CDR3, as DNA: TGTGCCAGCAGCCAGGTACTCCTAAGCTCCTATAATTCACCCCTCCACTTT. Its protein is CASSQVLLSSYNSPLHF. This chain joins TRBV3-1 (or the pseudogene TRBV3-2) and TRBJ1-6; no clear D. V was pared by 3 bases and J by 0 bases, with 12 bases between. Germline lookup yields CDR1 LGHDT and CDR2 YNNKEL (reference sequence). The CDR3 spans 17 residues.

The chain has TRBV2 and TRBJ2-5; 8 bases map to TRBD2. The V gene end was trimmed by 0 bases and the J gene end by 4 bases; junction bases not matched to a gene: 4. This CDR3 has 15 amino acids. The germline CDR1 and CDR2 sequences are SNHLY and FYNNEI. CDR3 sequence: CASSEALAEVETQYF. The CDR3 DNA sequence: TGTGCCAGCAGTGAAGCACTAGCGGAGGTAGAGACCCAGTACTTC.

This chain joins TRBV5-3 and TRBJ2-2; 7 bases are a match to TRBD2. TRBV5-3 is an ORF, and what it does is uncertain. The ends lost 0 bases at V and 2 bases at J; junction bases unmatched: 4. The CDR3 contains 16 residues. CDR3 amino acids: CARSLVKRDNTGELFF. The CDR3 nucleotides read TGTGCCAGAAGCTTGGTGAAGCGGGATAACACCGGGGAGCTGTTTTTT.

The gene calls are TRBV5-1 and TRBJ1-1, with D perhaps matching TRBD1 (5 bases). The V and J ends lost 0 bases and 7 bases respectively, with 10 bases between them. The CDR3 length is 13 residues. CDR1 is SGHRS and CDR2 is YFSETQ in the germline V gene. CDR3: CASSLGGQNEAFF. The CDR3 DNA sequence: TGCGCCAGCAGCTTGGGGGGCCAGAATGAAGCTTTCTTT.

The sample holds a few counts of this clone. The rearrangement joins TRBV6-5 to TRBJ1-6, with 8 bases matching TRBD1. CDR3 length: 13 amino acids. V lost 6 bases, J lost 8 bases, and 3 bases stayed unmatched. Germline values: CDR1 MNHEY, CDR2 SVGAGI. CDR3 DNA sequence: TGTGCCAGCAGAACAGGGGGGGATTCACCCCTCCACTTT. It yields the protein CASRTGGDSPLHF.

V and J are TRBV24-1 and TRBJ1-5; 10 nucleotides agree with TRBD1. The CDR3 contains 13 residues. V dropped 9 bases and J dropped 6; count of bases not matched to a gene: 4. Germline loops: CDR1 KGHDR, CDR2 SFDVKD. CDR3 residues: CATGGTGVQPQHF. The CDR3 nucleotides are TGTGCCACCGGGGGGACAGGGGTTCAGCCCCAGCATTTT.

This chain joins TRBV7-2 and TRBJ2-5; 10 bases agree with TRBD2. This CDR3 contains 15 residues. Germline CDR1 SGHTA, CDR2 FQGNSA. Trimming at V came to 3 bases and at J to 4 bases, leaving 5 bases not matched to a gene. The CDR3 DNA follows: TGTGCCAGCAGCTTGGCCAGCGGGGGGGTAGAGACCCAGTACTTC. This sequence encodes CASSLASGGVETQYF. Together with reference TRBV7-2 and TRBJ2-5, the CDR3 gives the full variable domain: GAGVSQSPSNKVTEKGKDVELRCDPISGHTALYWYRQSLGQGLEFLIYFQGNSAPDKSGLPSDRFSAERTGGSVSTLTIQRTQQEDSAVYLCASSLASGGVETQYFGPGTRLLVL.

The rearrangement joins TRBV11-2 to TRBJ2-1; 8 bases align to TRBD1. Germline loops: CDR1 SGHAT, CDR2 FQNNGV. There are 17 residues in the CDR3. The V segment lost 1 base and the J segment 2 bases; nucleotides outside the gene matches: 7. The CDR3 DNA is TGTGCCAGCAGCTTAGGCCCCGCAGGGGGCACCTACAATGAGCAGTTCTTC. This sequence encodes CASSLGPAGGTYNEQFF.

The chain is built from TRBV5-1 and TRBJ2-6; D perhaps matches TRBD2 (6 bases). Deletions cut 0 bases from V and 2 bases from J, with 6 bases between. Germline V gene sequence: CDR1 SGHRS, CDR2 YFSETQ. The CDR3 has 15 amino acids. The CDR3 reads CASSLAGAGANVLTF. Written as DNA, the CDR3 is TGCGCCAGCAGCTTGGCGGGGGCTGGGGCCAACGTCCTGACTTTC.

A few counts support this clone. The chain is built from TRBV4-3 and TRBJ2-7; TRBD1 matches at 8 bases. This CDR3 spans 15 amino acids. The V and J ends lost 0 bases and 5 bases, in that order; junction bases with no gene match: 6. Germline V gene data show CDR1 as LGHNA and CDR2 as YSLEER. The CDR3 sequence: CASSQEYRGSDEQYF. The CDR3 region has the DNA TGCGCCAGCAGCCAAGAGTACAGGGGGTCCGACGAGCAGTACTTC.

The chain employs TRBV9 and TRBJ2-3, with D possibly TRBD1 on 6 matching bases. The V end lost 4 bases, the J end lost 1 base, and 10 bases lay between the germline ends. CDR1 and CDR2 (germline): SGDLS, YYNGEE. The CDR3 has 14 amino acids. This chain's CDR3 is CASSPRTGTDTQYF. The CDR3 DNA reads as TGTGCCAGCAGCCCCCGGACAGGCACAGATACGCAGTATTTT.

CDR3 DNA sequence: TGTGCCAGCAGCTTATGGTGGGGGGGAGAGACTGAAGCTTTCTTT. As protein: CASSLWWGGETEAFF. This sequence joins TRBV7-2 and TRBJ1-1, with TRBD1 as a possible D gene (5 bases). Germline CDR1 is SGHTA and CDR2 is FQGNSA. Deletions cut 2 bases from V and 5 bases from J, with 15 bases between. This CDR3 has 15 residues.

The CDR3 is CASSQEQTGGLLNYGYTF. DNA of the CDR3: TGTGCCAGCAGCCAAGAACAAACTGGGGGCCTACTCAACTATGGCTACACCTTC. The chain has TRBV4-2 and TRBJ1-2, with a weak D call TRBD1 (6 bases). CDR1 LGHNA and CDR2 YNFKEQ come from the germline V gene. CDR3 length: 18 residues. Trimming stripped 0 bases from V and 2 bases from J, with 19 bases between.

The genes are TRBV30 and TRBJ1-4; D may be TRBD1 (6 bases). The V end lost 2 bases, the J end lost 10 bases, and 14 bases lay between the germline ends. This CDR3 spans 13 amino acids. Germline CDR1 GTSNPN, CDR2 SVGIG (reference sequence). The CDR3 coding sequence is TGTGCCTGGAGTCCCACCCGAGGGGGAAAACTGTTTTTT. Translated, it gives CAWSPTRGGKLFF.

The CDR3 bases are TGTGCCAGCAGTGAAGGGACAGGGTTTCACCTACAACGCACTGAAGCTTTCTTT. Protein: CASSEGTGFHLQRTEAFF. The V and J genes are TRBV25-1 and TRBJ1-1; TRBD1 aligns across 9 bases. Germline V lookup: CDR1 MGHDK, CDR2 SYGVNS. The CDR3 runs 18 residues. Trimming took 2 bases from V and 4 from J; bases not matched to a gene: 14.

The gene calls are TRBV7-2 and TRBJ2-2; a possible D gene is TRBD1 (6 bases). The germline V gene has CDR1 SGHTA and CDR2 FQGNSA. The CDR3 is made up of 16 amino acids. Trimming took 5 bases from V and 1 from J, leaving 14 bases between them. The CDR3 DNA is TGTGCCAGCAGCGGACCAGGGGCAAGGAACACCGGGGAGCTGTTTTTT. It translates to CASSGPGARNTGELFF.

This clone has a single count. The chain carries TRBV29-1 and TRBJ1-1, with D possibly TRBD1 on 5 matching bases. Germline V CDR1 and CDR2: SQVTM, ANQGSEA. V lost 0 bases and J lost 13, with 21 bases in between. This CDR3 has 14 amino acids. CDR3 region: CSVEDQRTVQGGFF. The CDR3 DNA follows: TGCAGCGTTGAAGATCAACGAACTGTCCAGGGAGGTTTCTTT.

This clone is a singleton in its sample. The CDR3 DNA is TGTGCCAGCAGCCCGAACCCCCGGCGGGGTTGGGAGACCCAGTACTTC. Translated: CASSPNPRRGWETQYF. This chain links TRBV7-6 with TRBJ2-5, with a possible D match to TRBD2 (6 bases). The CDR3 totals 16 residues. Trimming cost V 5 bases and J 5 bases, with 21 bases left between them. Germline CDR1 SGHVS, CDR2 FNYEAQ. Full variable domain (outside the CDR3, taken from reference TRBV7-6 and TRBJ2-5): GAGVSQSPRYKVTKRGQDVALRCDPISGHVSLYWYRQALGQGPEFLTYFNYEAQQDKSGLPNDRFSAERPEGSISTLTIQRTEQRDSAMYRCASSPNPRRGWETQYFGPGTRLLVL.